The 20 T cell receptor beta chains given below trace back to one sample, sequenced in a study of T cell responses to AZD1222 COVID-19 vaccine. Using immunoSEQ multiplex PCR, the repertoire was profiled, and TCRdb retains in-frame clones only, with some absent. Counted here are roughly 150,000 clones, under 95% occurring once; the ten biggest clones make up 1.2% to 1.5%. Material: peripheral blood, obtained on day 0 of AZD1222 vaccination. These receptors all come from an adult in good health.

This rearrangement joins TRBV4-3 to TRBJ2-1, with D possibly TRBD1 on 5 matching bases. The germline gives CDR1 LGHNA, CDR2 YSLEER. The CDR3 covers 17 residues. The V gene lost 0 bases and the J gene lost 0 bases, with 12 bases spanning the gap. CDR3 sequence (DNA): TGCGCCAGCAGCCAAGAAAACGACAGACGCTCCTACAATGAGCAGTTCTTC. It codes for CASSQENDRRSYNEQFF.

The chain combines TRBV11-2 with TRBJ1-2; D ambiguous. Looked up from germline, CDR1 is SGHAT and CDR2 is FQNNGV. Between the trimmed V and J ends, which lost 4 bases and 4 bases, there was a span of 19 bases. The CDR3 covers 16 residues. CDR3 bases: TGTGCCAGCAGCTCCTGGGCGGACCGGACCTTCTATGGCTACACCTTC. Amino acid sequence: CASSSWADRTFYGYTF.

The chain links TRBV10-2 to TRBJ1-1; D is uncertain. The CDR3 loop spans 13 amino acids. Germline V gene sequence: CDR1 WSHSY, CDR2 SAAADI. V was pared by 7 bases and J by 1 base, with 10 bases between. CDR3 in DNA: TGCGCCAGCAAGGCTCCAGAGAACACTGAAGCTTTCTTT. Protein sequence: CASKAPENTEAFF.

The chain combines TRBV2 with TRBJ1-6; tentative D call: TRBD1 (6 bases). CDR3 length: 13 residues. Trimming cost V 7 bases and J 4 bases, with 8 bases left between them. Germline V lookup: CDR1 SNHLY, CDR2 FYNNEI. CDR3 nucleotide sequence: TGTGCCAGCACCGGACAGTATAATTCACCCCTCCACTTT. Its translation: CASTGQYNSPLHF.

The CDR3 DNA follows: TGTGCCAGCAGCTTGAGACGGGGGGCGGATACGCAGTATTTT. This sequence encodes CASSLRRGADTQYF. The rearrangement joins TRBV11-2 to TRBJ2-3; perhaps TRBD2 as D (7 bases). Looked up from germline, CDR1 is SGHAT and CDR2 is FQNNGV. This CDR3 has 14 residues. Trimming pared 3 bases from V and 6 bases from J, leaving 13 bases between.

The chain employs TRBV7-9 and TRBJ2-2; the match to TRBD1 covers 8 bases. V gave up 2 bases and J gave up 2 bases; unmatched junction bases: 4. This CDR3 is 16 amino acids long. Per the germline V gene, CDR1 is SEHNR and CDR2 is FQNEAQ (reference sequence). CDR3 residues: CASSLSGGSNTGELFF. CDR3 nucleotides: TGTGCCAGCAGCTTATCAGGGGGCTCAAACACCGGGGAGCTGTTTTTT.

The chain recombines TRBV5-1 with TRBJ1-2, with D possibly TRBD1 on 6 matching bases. V dropped 0 bases and J dropped 8 bases, with 17 bases sitting between them. Germline V gene lookup returns CDR1 SGHRS and CDR2 YFSETQ. The CDR3 spans 15 residues. The CDR3 sequence is CASSLDGTSRRGYTF. The DNA for the CDR3 is TGCGCCAGCAGCTTGGACGGGACATCACGGAGAGGCTACACCTTC.

V usage is TRBV24-1 and J usage is TRBJ2-7; D tentatively reads TRBD1 or TRBD2 (5 bases each). Germline V gene data show CDR1 as KGHDR and CDR2 as SFDVKD. The CDR3 has 13 amino acids. Trimming stripped 8 bases from V and 11 bases from J, with 21 bases between. CDR3 sequence (DNA): TGTGCCACCATTCGGGTGTGTGGGGGTTACGAGTACTTC. Translated: CATIRVCGGYEYF.

This chain uses TRBV15 with TRBJ1-5; TRBD1 matches at 8 bases. The CDR3 contains 14 residues. Trimming removed 6 bases from V and 4 bases from J; junction bases left unmatched: 5. Germline CDR1 LNHNV, CDR2 YYDKDF (reference sequence). The CDR3 bases are TGTGCCACCAGGGGGACAGGCGATAATCAGCCCCAGCATTTT. It codes for CATRGTGDNQPQHF.

The CDR3 nucleotides are TGCGCCAGCAGCGGCAAGGGACTAGGTGGTCGCTTCGGCACAGATACGCAGTATTTT. Its translation: CASSGKGLGGRFGTDTQYF. V usage is TRBV5-1 and J usage is TRBJ2-3, with TRBD2 matching over 8 bases. The germline CDR1 and CDR2 sequences are SGHRS and YFSETQ. This CDR3 has 19 amino acids. The V segment lost 4 bases and the J segment 1 base; nucleotides outside the gene matches: 17.

The chain carries TRBV29-1 and TRBJ2-1, with TRBD2 identical over 10 bases. The V gene end was trimmed by 4 bases and the J gene end by 3 bases; junction bases not matched to a gene: 6. This CDR3 has 15 residues. Germline CDR1 is SQVTM and CDR2 is ANQGSEA. CDR3 sequence reads: CSVALASGSYNEQFF. In nucleotides, the CDR3 is TGCAGCGTTGCTCTTGCTAGCGGGAGCTACAATGAGCAGTTCTTC.

The chain uses TRBV18 and TRBJ1-3; no reliable D call. This CDR3 has 15 amino acids. The germline V gene encodes CDR1 KGHSH and CDR2 LQKENI. Between the trimmed V and J ends, which lost 2 bases and 0 bases, there was a span of 8 bases. The chain's CDR3 is CASSPIPVSGNTIYF. CDR3 nucleotide sequence: TGTGCCAGCTCACCAATCCCAGTCTCTGGAAACACCATATATTTT.

The chain has TRBV4-2 and TRBJ1-1; a weak D match, TRBD1 (5 bases). Trimming shortened V by 4 bases and J by 2 bases, and 11 bases separated the two germline ends. Looked up from germline, CDR1 is LGHNA and CDR2 is YNFKEQ. This CDR3 contains 14 residues. The CDR3 DNA sequence: TGTGCCAGCAGCCCCCGGGACGAAAACACTGAAGCTTTCTTT. It translates to CASSPRDENTEAFF.

This rearrangement joins TRBV9 to TRBJ2-3, with 9 bases lining up with TRBD2. The CDR3 is 18 residues long. J was trimmed by 5 bases and V by 2 bases; bases with no gene match: 15. From germline, CDR1 is SGDLS and CDR2 YYNGEE. DNA of the CDR3: TGTGCCAGCAGCGTGGACGTAGTTGGCGGGGGGGCCTTAGATACGCAGTATTTT. Protein product: CASSVDVVGGGALDTQYF.

This clone was recorded only once. The chain is built from TRBV25-1 and TRBJ1-1, with a tentative D call TRBD1 (5 bases). CDR3 length equals 13 residues. Per germline, CDR1 MGHDK and CDR2 SYGVNS. The germline V and J ends were trimmed by 4 bases and 12 bases, with 18 bases remaining between them. The CDR3 sequence: CASSAVGKGLTFF. CDR3 bases: TGTGCCAGCAGTGCCGTGGGCAAGGGGTTAACTTTCTTT.

The chain employs TRBV11-2 and TRBJ2-6, with D possibly TRBD1 on 5 matching bases. The length of the CDR3 is 17 residues. Trimming took off 3 bases at V and 0 bases at J, with 12 bases between the two ends. Germline V CDR1 and CDR2: SGHAT, FQNNGV. The CDR3 nucleotides are TGTGCCAGCAGCTTTAGCCAGGGCTACTCTGGGGCCAACGTCCTGACTTTC. Amino acids: CASSFSQGYSGANVLTF.

The V and J genes are TRBV28 and TRBJ1-2; D is undetermined. The CDR3 contains 15 residues. V lost 5 bases and J lost 4, with 17 bases in between. Germline V gene data show CDR1 as MDHEN and CDR2 as SYDVKM. CDR3 coding DNA: TGTGCCAGCAGTGCCGACACGCCGGGCAGCTATGGCTACACCTTC. Translating it yields CASSADTPGSYGYTF.

This chain uses TRBV5-8 with TRBJ2-1; 8 bases match TRBD1. CDR1 is SGHTS and CDR2 is YDEGEE in the germline V gene. The V segment lost 4 bases and the J segment 7 bases; nucleotides outside the gene matches: 7. The CDR3 runs 14 residues. The CDR3 nucleotides are TGTGCCAGCAGCCGGCGGGACAGGCCTAATGAGCAGTTCTTC. Its translation: CASSRRDRPNEQFF. Supplemented by reference TRBV5-8 and TRBJ2-1, the full variable domain reads EAGVTQSPTHLIKTRGQQATLRCSPISGHTSVYWYQQALGLGLQFLLWYDEGEERNRGNFPPRFSGRQFPNYSSELNVNALELEDSALYLCASSRRDRPNEQFFGPGTRLTVL.

The V gene is TRBV2, the J gene TRBJ2-2; D uncertain. Trimming cost V 6 bases and J 0 bases, with 8 bases left between them. Germline V gene sequence: CDR1 SNHLY, CDR2 FYNNEI. The CDR3 runs to 14 residues. The CDR3 loop reads CASRPITNTGELFF. The CDR3 DNA reads TGTGCCAGCAGACCGATTACGAACACCGGGGAGCTGTTTTTT.

The chain joins TRBV6-4 to TRBJ1-1; a possible D gene is TRBD1 (5 bases). The germline V and J ends were trimmed by 2 bases and 11 bases, with 15 bases remaining between them. This CDR3 comprises 13 residues. Germline CDR1 reads MRHNA; CDR2 reads SNTAGT. DNA of the CDR3: TGTGCCAGCAGTGACCGGGCAGGGTCCTTGGCTTTCTTT. Amino acid sequence: CASSDRAGSLAFF.